This record looks at one TCR beta chain sequence and its context. This sample is part of a study of blood T cell repertoires in COVID-19. V shed 1 base, J shed 3 bases, and the junction held 1 base outside the gene matches. The CDR3 contains 15 residues. Germline-derived CDR1 and CDR2 are LGHDT and YNNKEL (reference sequence). Here immunoSEQ multiplex PCR was the method, and the copy in TCRdb shows in-frame clones only, minus some. Among around 63,000 clones listed, around nine tenths were seen once. V is TRBV3-1 (or the pseudogene TRBV3-2) and J is TRBJ2-2; 8 bases are shared with TRBD1. What was sequenced was peripheral blood. The clonotype was recovered from a woman in her fifties or sixties with acute or convalescent COVID-19. CDR3 nucleotide sequence: TGTGCCAGCAGCCAAGGGACAGGGTACACCGGGGAGCTGTTTTTT. Protein sequence: CASSQGTGYTGELFF.